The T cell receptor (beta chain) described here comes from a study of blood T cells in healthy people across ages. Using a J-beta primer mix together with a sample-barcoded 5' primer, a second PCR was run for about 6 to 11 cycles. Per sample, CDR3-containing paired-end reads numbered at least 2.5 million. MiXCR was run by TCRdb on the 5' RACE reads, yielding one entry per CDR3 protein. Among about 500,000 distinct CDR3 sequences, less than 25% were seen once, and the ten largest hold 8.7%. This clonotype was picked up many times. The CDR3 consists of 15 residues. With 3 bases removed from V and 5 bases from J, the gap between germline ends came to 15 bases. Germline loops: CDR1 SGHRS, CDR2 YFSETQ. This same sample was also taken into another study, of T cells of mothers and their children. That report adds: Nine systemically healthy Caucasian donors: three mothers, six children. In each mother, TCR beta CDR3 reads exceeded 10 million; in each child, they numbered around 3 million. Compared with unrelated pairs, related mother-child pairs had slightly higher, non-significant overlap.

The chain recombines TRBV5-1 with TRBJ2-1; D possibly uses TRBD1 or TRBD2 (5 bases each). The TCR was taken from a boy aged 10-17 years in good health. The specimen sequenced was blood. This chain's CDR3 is CASSSKERGDNEQFF. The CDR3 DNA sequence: TGCGCCAGCAGCTCAAAAGAAAGGGGAGACAATGAGCAGTTCTTC.